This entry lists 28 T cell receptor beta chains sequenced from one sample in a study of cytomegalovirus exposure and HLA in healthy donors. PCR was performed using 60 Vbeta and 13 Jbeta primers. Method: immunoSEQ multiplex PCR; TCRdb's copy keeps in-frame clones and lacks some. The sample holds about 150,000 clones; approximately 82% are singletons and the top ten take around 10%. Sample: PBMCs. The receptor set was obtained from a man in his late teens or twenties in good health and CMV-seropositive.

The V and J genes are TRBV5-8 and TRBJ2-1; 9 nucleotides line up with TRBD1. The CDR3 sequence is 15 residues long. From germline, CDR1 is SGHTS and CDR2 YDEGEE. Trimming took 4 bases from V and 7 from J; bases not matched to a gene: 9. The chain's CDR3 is CASSVGTGWRNEQFF. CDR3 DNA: TGTGCCAGCAGCGTTGGGACAGGGTGGAGGAATGAGCAGTTCTTC. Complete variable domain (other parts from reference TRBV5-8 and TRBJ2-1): EAGVTQSPTHLIKTRGQQATLRCSPISGHTSVYWYQQALGLGLQFLLWYDEGEERNRGNFPPRFSGRQFPNYSSELNVNALELEDSALYLCASSVGTGWRNEQFFGPGTRLTVL.

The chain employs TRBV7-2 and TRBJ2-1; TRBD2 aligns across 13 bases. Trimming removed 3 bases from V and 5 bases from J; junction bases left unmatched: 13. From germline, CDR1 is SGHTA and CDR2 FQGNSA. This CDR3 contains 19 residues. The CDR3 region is CASSLNSARTSGRHNEQFF. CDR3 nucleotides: TGTGCCAGCAGCTTGAATTCGGCAAGGACTAGCGGGAGACACAATGAGCAGTTCTTC. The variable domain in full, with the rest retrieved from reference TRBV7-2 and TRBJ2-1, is GAGVSQSPSNKVTEKGKDVELRCDPISGHTALYWYRQSLGQGLEFLIYFQGNSAPDKSGLPSDRFSAERTGGSVSTLTIQRTQQEDSAVYLCASSLNSARTSGRHNEQFFGPGTRLTVL.

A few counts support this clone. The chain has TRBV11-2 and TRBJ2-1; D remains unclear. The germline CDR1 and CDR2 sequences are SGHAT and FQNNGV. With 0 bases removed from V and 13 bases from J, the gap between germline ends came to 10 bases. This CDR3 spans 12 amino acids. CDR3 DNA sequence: TGTGCCAGCAGCTTAGATCGGGTTTTACAGTTCTTC. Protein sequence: CASSLDRVLQFF. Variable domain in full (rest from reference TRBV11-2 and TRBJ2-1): EAGVAQSPRYKIIEKRQSVAFWCNPISGHATLYWYQQILGQGPKLLIQFQNNGVVDDSQLPKDRFSAERLKGVDSTLKIQPAKLEDSAVYLCASSLDRVLQFFGPGTRLTVL.

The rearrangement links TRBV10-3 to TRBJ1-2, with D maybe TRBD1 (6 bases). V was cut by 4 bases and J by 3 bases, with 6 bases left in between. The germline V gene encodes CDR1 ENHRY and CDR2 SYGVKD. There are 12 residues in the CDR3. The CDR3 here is CAISGQDYGYTF. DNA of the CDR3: TGTGCCATCAGTGGACAGGACTATGGCTACACCTTC.

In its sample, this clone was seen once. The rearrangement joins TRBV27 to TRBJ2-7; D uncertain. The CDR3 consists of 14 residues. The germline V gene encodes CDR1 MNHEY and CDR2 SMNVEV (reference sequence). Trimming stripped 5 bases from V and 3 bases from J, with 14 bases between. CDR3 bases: TGTGCCAGCAGTAGCTCGCGGCTCGGCTACGAGCAGTACTTC. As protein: CASSSSRLGYEQYF.

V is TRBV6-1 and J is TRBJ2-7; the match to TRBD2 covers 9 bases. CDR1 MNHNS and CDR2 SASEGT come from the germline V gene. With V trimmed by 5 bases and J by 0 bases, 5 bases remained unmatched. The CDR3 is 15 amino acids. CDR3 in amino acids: CASSSPSGISYEQYF. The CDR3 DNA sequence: TGTGCCAGCAGTTCTCCTAGCGGGATCTCCTACGAGCAGTACTTC.

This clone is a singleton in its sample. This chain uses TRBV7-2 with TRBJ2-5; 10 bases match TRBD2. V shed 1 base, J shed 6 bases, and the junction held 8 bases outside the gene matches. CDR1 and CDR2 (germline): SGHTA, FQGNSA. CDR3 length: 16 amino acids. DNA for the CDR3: TGTGCCAGCAGCTTAGTGGCTAGCGGGAGTATGAAGACCCAGTACTTC. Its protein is CASSLVASGSMKTQYF.

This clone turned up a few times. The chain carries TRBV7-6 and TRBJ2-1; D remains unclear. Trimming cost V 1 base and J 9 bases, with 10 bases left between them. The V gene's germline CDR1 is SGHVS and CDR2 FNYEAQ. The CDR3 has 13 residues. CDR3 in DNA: TGTGCCAGCAGCTTAGACCAACTTGGTGAGCAGTTCTTC. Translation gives CASSLDQLGEQFF.

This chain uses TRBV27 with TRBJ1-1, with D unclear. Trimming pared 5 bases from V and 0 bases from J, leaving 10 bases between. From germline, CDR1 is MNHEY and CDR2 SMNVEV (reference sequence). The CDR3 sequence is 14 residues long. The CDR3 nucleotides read TGTGCCAGCAGTCTACAGAAAATGAACACTGAAGCTTTCTTT. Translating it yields CASSLQKMNTEAFF.

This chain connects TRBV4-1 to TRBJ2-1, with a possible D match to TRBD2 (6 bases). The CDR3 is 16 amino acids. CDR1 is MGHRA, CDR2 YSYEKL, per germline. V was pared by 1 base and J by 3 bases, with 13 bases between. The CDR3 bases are TGCGCCAGCAGCCAAGCGACGGGAGTTATCTACAATGAGCAGTTCTTC. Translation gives CASSQATGVIYNEQFF.

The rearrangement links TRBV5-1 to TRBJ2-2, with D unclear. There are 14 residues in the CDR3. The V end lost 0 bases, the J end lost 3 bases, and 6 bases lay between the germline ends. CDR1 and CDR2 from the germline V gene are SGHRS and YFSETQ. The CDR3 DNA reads TGCGCCAGCAGCTTGGCTTCTTACACCGGGGAGCTGTTTTTT. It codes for CASSLASYTGELFF.

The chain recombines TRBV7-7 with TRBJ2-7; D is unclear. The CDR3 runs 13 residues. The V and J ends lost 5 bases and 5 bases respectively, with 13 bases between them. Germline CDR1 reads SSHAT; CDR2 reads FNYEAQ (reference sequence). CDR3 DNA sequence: TGTGCCAGCAGCCCTAGGCGTTTTAACGAGCAGTACTTC. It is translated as CASSPRRFNEQYF. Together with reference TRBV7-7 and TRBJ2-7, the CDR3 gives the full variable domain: GAGVSQSPRYKVTKRGQDVTLRCDPISSHATLYWYQQALGQGPEFLTYFNYEAQPDKSGLPSDRFSAERPEGSISTLTIQRTEQRDSAMYRCASSPRRFNEQYFGPGTRLTVT.

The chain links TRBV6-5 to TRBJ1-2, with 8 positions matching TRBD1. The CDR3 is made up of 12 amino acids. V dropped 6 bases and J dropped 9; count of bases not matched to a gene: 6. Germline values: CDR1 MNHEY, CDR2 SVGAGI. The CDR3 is CASRARTGRYTF. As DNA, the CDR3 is TGTGCCAGCAGGGCAAGGACAGGGCGCTACACCTTC.

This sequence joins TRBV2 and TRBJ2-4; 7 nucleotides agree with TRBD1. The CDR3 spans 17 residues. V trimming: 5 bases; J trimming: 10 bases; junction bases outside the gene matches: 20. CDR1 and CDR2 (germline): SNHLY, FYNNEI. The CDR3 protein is CASSPLEPGQPQTIQYF. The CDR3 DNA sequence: TGTGCCAGCAGTCCTCTCGAGCCGGGACAGCCCCAAACAATTCAGTACTTC.

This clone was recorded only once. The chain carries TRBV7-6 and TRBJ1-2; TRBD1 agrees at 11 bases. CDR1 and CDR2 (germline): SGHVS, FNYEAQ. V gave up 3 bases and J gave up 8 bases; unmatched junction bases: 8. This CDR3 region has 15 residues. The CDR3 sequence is CASSLGTGGGDGYTF. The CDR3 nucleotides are TGTGCCAGCAGCTTGGGGACAGGGGGAGGTGACGGCTACACCTTC. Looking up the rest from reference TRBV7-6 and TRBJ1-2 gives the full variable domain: GAGVSQSPRYKVTKRGQDVALRCDPISGHVSLYWYRQALGQGPEFLTYFNYEAQQDKSGLPNDRFSAERPEGSISTLTIQRTEQRDSAMYRCASSLGTGGGDGYTFGSGTRLTVV.

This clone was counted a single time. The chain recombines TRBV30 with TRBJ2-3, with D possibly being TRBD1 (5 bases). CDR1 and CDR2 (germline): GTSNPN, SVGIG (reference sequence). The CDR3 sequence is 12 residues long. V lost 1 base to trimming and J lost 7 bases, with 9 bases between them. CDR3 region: CAWSEGKHTQYF. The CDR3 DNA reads TGTGCCTGGAGTGAGGGGAAACATACGCAGTATTTT.

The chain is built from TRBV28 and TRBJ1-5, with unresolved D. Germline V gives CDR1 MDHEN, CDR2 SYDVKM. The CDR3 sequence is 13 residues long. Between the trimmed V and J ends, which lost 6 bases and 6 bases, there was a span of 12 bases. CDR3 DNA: TGTGCCAGCAGACTCCTATTACCTCAGCCCCAGCATTTT. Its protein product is CASRLLLPQPQHF.

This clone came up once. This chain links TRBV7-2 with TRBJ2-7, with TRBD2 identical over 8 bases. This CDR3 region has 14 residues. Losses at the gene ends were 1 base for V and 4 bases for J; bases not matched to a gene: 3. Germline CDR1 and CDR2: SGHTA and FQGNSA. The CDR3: CASSLGLARYEQYF. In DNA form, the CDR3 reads TGTGCCAGCAGCTTAGGACTAGCGAGGTACGAGCAGTACTTC.

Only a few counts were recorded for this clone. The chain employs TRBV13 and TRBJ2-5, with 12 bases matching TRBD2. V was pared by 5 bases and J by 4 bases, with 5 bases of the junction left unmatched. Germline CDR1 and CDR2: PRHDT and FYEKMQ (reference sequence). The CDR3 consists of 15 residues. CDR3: CASSPRTSGVETQYF. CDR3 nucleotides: TGTGCCAGCAGCCCTCGGACTAGCGGGGTAGAGACCCAGTACTTC.

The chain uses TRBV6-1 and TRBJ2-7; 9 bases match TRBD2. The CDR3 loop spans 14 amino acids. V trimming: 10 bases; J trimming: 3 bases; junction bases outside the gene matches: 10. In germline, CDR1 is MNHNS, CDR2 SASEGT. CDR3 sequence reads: CAISRVTSGYEQYF. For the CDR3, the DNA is TGTGCCATCTCCCGGGTGACTAGCGGCTACGAGCAGTACTTC.

The DNA for the CDR3 is TGCGCCAGCAGTCATACGGGGGAGAACACTGAAGCTTTCTTT. As protein: CASSHTGENTEAFF. V is TRBV5-1 and J is TRBJ1-1; D may be TRBD1 (5 bases). Germline V gene sequence: CDR1 SGHRS, CDR2 YFSETQ. V shed 5 bases and J shed 1 base, with 12 bases lying between them. The CDR3 spans 14 residues.

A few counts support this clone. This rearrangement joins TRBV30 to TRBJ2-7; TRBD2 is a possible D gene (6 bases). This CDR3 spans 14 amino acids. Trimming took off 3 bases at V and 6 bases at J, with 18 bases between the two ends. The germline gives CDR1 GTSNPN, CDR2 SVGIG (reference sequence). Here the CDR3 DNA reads TGTGCCTGGAGGCGGGGCTCAAGGAGAGGCGAGCAGTACTTC. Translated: CAWRRGSRRGEQYF. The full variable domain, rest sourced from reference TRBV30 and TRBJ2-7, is SQTIHQWPATLVQPVGSPLSLECTVEGTSNPNLYWYRQAAGRGLQLLFYSVGIGQISSEVPQNLSASRPQDRQFILSSKKLLLSDSGFYLCAWRRGSRRGEQYFGPGTRLTVT.

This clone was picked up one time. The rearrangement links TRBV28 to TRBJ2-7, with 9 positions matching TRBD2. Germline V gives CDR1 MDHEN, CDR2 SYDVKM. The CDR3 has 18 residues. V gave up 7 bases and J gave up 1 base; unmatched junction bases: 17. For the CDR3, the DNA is TGTGCCAGCACCCTGGGAGGGACTAGCCGAACAAGTTCCTACGAGCAGTACTTC. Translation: CASTLGGTSRTSSYEQYF.

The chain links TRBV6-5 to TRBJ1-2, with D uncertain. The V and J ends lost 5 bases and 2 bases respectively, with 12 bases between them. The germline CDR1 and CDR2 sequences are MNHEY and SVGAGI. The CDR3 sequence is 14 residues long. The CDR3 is CASSPPGNNYGYTF. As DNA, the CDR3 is TGTGCCAGCAGTCCACCGGGAAACAACTATGGCTACACCTTC.

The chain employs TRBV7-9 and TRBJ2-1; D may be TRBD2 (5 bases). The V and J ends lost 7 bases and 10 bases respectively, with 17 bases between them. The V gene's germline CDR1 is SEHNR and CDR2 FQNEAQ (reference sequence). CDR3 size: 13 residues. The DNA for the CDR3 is TGTGCCAGCACCCCGGACTTCCCGGGGGAGCAGTTCTTC. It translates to CASTPDFPGEQFF.

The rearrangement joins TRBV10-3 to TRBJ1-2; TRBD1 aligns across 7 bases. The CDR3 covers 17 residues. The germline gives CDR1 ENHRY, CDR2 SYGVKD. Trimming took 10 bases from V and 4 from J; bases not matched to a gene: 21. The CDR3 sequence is CATYSSGVGGGGYGYTF. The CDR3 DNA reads TGTGCCACCTATTCCAGTGGGGTAGGGGGCGGAGGCTATGGCTACACCTTC.

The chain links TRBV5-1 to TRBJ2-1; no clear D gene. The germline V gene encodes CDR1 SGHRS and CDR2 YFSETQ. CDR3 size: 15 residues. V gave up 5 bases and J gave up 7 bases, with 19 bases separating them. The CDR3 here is CASRVGDTNLNEQFF. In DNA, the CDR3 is TGCGCCAGCAGGGTCGGCGACACCAATTTGAATGAGCAGTTCTTC.

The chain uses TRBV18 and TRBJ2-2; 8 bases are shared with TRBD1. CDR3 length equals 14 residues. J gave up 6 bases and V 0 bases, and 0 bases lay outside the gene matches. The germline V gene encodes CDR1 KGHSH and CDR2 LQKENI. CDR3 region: CASSPPTGAGELFF. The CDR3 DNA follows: TGTGCCAGCTCACCACCGACAGGGGCCGGGGAGCTGTTTTTT.